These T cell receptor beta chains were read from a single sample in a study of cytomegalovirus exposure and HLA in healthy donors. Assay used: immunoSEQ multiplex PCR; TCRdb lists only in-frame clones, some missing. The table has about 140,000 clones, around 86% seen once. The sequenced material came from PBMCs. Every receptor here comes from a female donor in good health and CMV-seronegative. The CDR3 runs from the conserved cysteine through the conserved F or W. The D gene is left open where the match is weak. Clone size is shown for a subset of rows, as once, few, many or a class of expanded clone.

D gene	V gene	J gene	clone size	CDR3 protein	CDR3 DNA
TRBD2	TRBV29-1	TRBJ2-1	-	CSAGRLAGGSSYNEQFF	TGCAGCGCCGGTCGGCTAGCGGGAGGGAGCTCCTACAATGAGCAGTTCTTC
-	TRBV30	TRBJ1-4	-	CAWRGRGTNEKLFF	TGTGCCTGGAGGGGGCGTGGAACTAATGAAAAACTGTTTTTT
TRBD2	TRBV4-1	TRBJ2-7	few	CASSRQGLVPTRGYYEQYF	TGCGCCAGCAGCCGACAAGGACTAGTTCCTACGAGGGGCTACTACGAGCAGTACTTC
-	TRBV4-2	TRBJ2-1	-	CASSQDGNRPLNEQFF	TGTGCCAGCAGCCAAGACGGAAACAGGCCCCTCAATGAGCAGTTCTTC
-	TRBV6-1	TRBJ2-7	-	CASSSGGSYEQYF	TGTGCCAGCAGTTCCGGAGGATCCTACGAGCAGTACTTC
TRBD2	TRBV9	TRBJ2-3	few	CASSVTSGSYADTQYF	TGTGCCAGCAGCGTAACTAGCGGGAGTTACGCAGATACGCAGTATTTT
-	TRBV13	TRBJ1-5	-	CASSLSAGRHNQPQHF	TGTGCCAGCAGCTTAAGCGCGGGCAGACACAATCAGCCCCAGCATTTT
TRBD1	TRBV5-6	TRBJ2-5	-	CASSSGPRGLVNQETQYF	TGTGCCAGCAGCTCCGGCCCCAGGGGGTTGGTCAACCAAGAGACCCAGTACTTC
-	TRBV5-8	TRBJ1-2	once	CASLPAVGSYGYTF	TGTGCCAGCCTCCCCGCGGTGGGGAGCTATGGCTACACCTTC
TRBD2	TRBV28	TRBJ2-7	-	CASSFGTTYYEQYF	TGTGCCAGCAGTTTCGGGACTACGTACTACGAGCAGTACTTC
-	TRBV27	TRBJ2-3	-	CASSAKGWELSTDTQYF	TGTGCCAGCAGCGCAAAAGGGTGGGAGCTGAGCACAGATACGCAGTATTTT
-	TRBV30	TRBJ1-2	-	CACLKFEYGYTF	TGTGCCTGCCTGAAATTTGAGTATGGCTACACCTTC
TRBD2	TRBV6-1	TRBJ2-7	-	CATQVLAGGPSEQYF	TGTGCCACTCAAGTACTAGCGGGAGGGCCGAGCGAGCAGTACTTC
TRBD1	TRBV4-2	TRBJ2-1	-	CASSAGTGVNSYNEQFF	TGTGCCAGCAGCGCTGGGACAGGGGTCAACTCCTACAATGAGCAGTTCTTC
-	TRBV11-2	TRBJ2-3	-	CASSLGQFLGTDTQYF	TGTGCCAGCAGCTTAGGACAGTTCTTGGGCACAGATACGCAGTATTTT
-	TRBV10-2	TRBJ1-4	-	CASSVSGAFNEKLFF	TGCGCCAGCAGTGTCTCAGGGGCGTTTAATGAAAAACTGTTTTTT
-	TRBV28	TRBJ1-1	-	CASSSAGSTEAFF	TGTGCCAGCAGTTCAGCGGGGAGCACTGAAGCTTTCTTT
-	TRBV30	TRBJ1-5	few	CAWRGASNQPQHF	TGTGCCTGGAGAGGGGCTAGCAATCAGCCCCAGCATTTT
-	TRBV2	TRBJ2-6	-	CASSAGMAGANVLTF	TGTGCCAGCAGCGCTGGCATGGCTGGGGCCAACGTCCTGACTTTC
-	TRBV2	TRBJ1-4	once	CASSELVAATNEKLFF	TGTGCCAGCAGTGAATTGGTGGCAGCAACTAATGAAAAACTGTTTTTT
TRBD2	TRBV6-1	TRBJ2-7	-	CASSETLAGGYEQYF	TGTGCCAGCAGTGAGACCCTAGCGGGAGGGTACGAGCAGTACTTC
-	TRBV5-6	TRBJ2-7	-	CASSLDGHTYEQYF	TGTGCCAGCAGCTTGGATGGACATACCTACGAGCAGTACTTC
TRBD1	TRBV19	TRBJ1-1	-	CASSIPWTGEAFF	TGTGCCAGTAGTATCCCTTGGACAGGTGAAGCTTTCTTT
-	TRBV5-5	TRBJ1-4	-	CASSIHREGEKLFF	TGTGCCAGCAGCATCCACAGGGAGGGGGAAAAACTGTTTTTT
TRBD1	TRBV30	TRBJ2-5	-	CAWSRQGAWEQYF	TGTGCCTGGAGTAGGCAGGGGGCCTGGGAGCAGTACTTC
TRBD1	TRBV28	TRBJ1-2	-	CASSLGTAPPGYTF	TGTGCCAGCAGTTTAGGGACAGCGCCTCCAGGCTACACCTTC
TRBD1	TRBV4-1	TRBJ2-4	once	CASSQDDRGNIAKNIQYF	TGCGCCAGCAGCCAAGATGACAGGGGGAATATAGCCAAAAACATTCAGTACTTC
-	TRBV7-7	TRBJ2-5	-	CASSLAPWQEETQYF	TGTGCCAGCAGCTTAGCGCCGTGGCAGGAAGAGACCCAGTACTTC